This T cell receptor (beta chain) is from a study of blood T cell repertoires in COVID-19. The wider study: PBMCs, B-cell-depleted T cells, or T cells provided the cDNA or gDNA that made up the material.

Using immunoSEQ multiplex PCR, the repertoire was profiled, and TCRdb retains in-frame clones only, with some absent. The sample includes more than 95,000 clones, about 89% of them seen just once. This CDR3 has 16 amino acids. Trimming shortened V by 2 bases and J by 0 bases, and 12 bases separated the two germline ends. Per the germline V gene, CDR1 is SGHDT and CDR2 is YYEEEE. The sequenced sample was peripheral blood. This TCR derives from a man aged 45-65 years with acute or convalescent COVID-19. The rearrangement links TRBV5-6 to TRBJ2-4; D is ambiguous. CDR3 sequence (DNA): TGTGCCAGCAGCTTCTCGGGTCCGGTAGCCAAAAACATTCAGTACTTC. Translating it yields CASSFSGPVAKNIQYF.